This T cell receptor (beta chain) was retrieved from a study of CD8 T cells in Susac syndrome. Across the study: Treatment status at blood draw for the Susac syndrome patients was therapy-naive, corticosteroids, or intravenous immunoglobulin alone.

Trimming left V 8 bases short and J 6 bases short, with 11 bases between. CDR3 size: 11 residues. CDR1 is SNHLY and CDR2 is FYNNEI in the germline V gene. A quantity of about 0.5 to 1 ug RNA underwent reverse transcription using random hexamers. The amplification used immunoSEQ multiplex PCR on TCR beta CDR3; it spanned 54 Vbeta and 13 Jbeta. TCRdb called the immunoSEQ multiplex PCR reads again in MiXCR, with one record for every CDR3 protein. This sample carries 100,000 to 150,000 distinct CDR3 sequences, 85% to 95% of them seen once, and the ten largest clones take about 0.28%. The patients with Susac syndrome were individuals who fulfilled the recently defined diagnostic criteria for disease that was either definite or probable.

The sample comprised CD8+ T cells from PBMCs. The chain joins TRBV2 to TRBJ2-7; D remains ambiguous. This receptor was taken from a human donor with Susac syndrome. The CDR3 DNA reads as TGTGCCAGCTTGTATTCAGGCGAGCAGTACTTC. Translating it yields CASLYSGEQYF.